This TCR beta chain originates from a study of cytomegalovirus exposure and HLA in healthy donors. Study information: Sequencing of some 200 million T cells in an earlier analysis found some 100 million unique TCR beta sequences.

The length of the CDR3 is 13 residues. J was trimmed by 10 bases and V by 6 bases; bases with no gene match: 10. From germline, CDR1 is WNHNN and CDR2 SYGVQD (reference sequence). Each donor's status was that of a healthy bone marrow donor. Donors showed nominal health when sampled, although they likely had unrecorded immune exposures. Details on this clone: What it binds is unknown.

The PCR contained 60 Vbeta and 13 Jbeta primers. Some clones are missing from TCRdb's copy, which holds only in-frame ones; the method was immunoSEQ multiplex PCR. The profile shows 150,000 to 250,000 clones, approximately 79% of them singletons. Whole-study findings and limits: Later analysis identified a missense DCLRE1C variant that was linked to TCR beta V- and J-gene trimming.

The receptor was isolated from a girl between 5 and 17 years old in good health and CMV-seropositive. Material for sequencing was PBMCs. The chain combines TRBV10-1 with TRBJ1-2, with 8 bases that match TRBD1. CDR3 DNA sequence: TGCGCCAGCAGCCCCGGGACAGGTCTTGACTACACCTTC. Amino acids: CASSPGTGLDYTF.